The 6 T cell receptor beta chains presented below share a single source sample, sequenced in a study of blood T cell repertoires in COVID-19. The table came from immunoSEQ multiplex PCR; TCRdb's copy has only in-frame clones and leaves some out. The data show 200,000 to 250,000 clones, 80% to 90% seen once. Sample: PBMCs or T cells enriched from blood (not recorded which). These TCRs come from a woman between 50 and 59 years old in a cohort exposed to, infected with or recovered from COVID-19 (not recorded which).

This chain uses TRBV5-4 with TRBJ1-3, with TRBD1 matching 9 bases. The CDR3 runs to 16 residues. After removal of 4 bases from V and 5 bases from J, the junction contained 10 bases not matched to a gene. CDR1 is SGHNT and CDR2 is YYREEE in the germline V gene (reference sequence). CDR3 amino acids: CASSHQTGGARNTIYF. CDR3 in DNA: TGTGCCAGCAGCCACCAAACAGGGGGCGCACGAAACACCATATATTTT.

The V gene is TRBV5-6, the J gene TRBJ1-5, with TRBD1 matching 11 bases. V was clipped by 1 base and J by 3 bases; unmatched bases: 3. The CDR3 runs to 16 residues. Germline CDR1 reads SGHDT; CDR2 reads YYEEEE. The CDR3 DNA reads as TGTGCCAGCAGCTTGCTCGGACAGGGGGCCAATCAGCCCCAGCATTTT. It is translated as CASSLLGQGANQPQHF.

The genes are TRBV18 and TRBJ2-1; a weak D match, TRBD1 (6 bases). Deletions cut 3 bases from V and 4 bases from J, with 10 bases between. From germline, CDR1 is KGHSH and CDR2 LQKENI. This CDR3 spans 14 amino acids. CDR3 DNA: TGTGCCAGCTCACCGTCAACAGGGTACAATGAGCAGTTCTTC. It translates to CASSPSTGYNEQFF.

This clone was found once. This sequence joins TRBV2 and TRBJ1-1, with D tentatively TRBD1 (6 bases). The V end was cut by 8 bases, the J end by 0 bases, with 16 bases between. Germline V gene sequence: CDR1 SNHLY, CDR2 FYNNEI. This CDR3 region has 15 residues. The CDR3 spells CASARGSSMNTEAFF. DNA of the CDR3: TGTGCCAGCGCAAGGGGGAGTTCCATGAACACTGAAGCTTTCTTT.

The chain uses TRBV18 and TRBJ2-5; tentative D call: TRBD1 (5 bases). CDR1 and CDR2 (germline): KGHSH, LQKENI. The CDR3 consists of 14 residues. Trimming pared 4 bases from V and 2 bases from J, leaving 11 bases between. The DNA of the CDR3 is TGTGCCAGCTCACACCCCGACAGACAAGAGACCCAGTACTTC. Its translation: CASSHPDRQETQYF.

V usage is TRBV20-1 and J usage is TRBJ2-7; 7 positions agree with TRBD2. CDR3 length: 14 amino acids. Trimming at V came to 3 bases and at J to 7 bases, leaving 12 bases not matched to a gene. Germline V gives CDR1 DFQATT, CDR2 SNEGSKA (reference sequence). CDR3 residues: CSASDAGVLFEQYF. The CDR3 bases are TGCAGTGCTAGTGACGCGGGGGTTTTGTTTGAGCAGTACTTC.